Sequencing of this T cell receptor (beta chain) was carried out in a study of shared clonotypes between healthy human individuals. Study-level points and caveats: The study found roughly 5% of naive CD4 clonotypes shared across a few donors.

The count of this clone is one. The antigen remains undetermined. Every immunoSEQ plate was one replicate of a subset's evenly spread DNA. The method was immunoSEQ multiplex PCR; TCRdb's version includes in-frame clones alone and lacks a portion of them. The sample includes about 2 million clones, around 96% of them seen just once. As defined, naive CD8 cells were CD45RO-negative and positively selected for CCR7, with terminally differentiated effector memory CD45RA+ cells excluded. The donors, all of them Caucasian adults, lived in Nashville, Tennessee. This TCR came from a man between 18 and 35 years old in good health. The sample taken for sequencing was naive CD8+ T cells sorted from blood.

CDR3 nucleotide sequence: TGTGCCAGTAGTATAGGGTCGGCAGGGCTTTACGAGCAGTACTTC. Translation gives CASSIGSAGLYEQYF. The chain has TRBV19 and TRBJ2-7, with a tentative D call TRBD1 (5 bases). The CDR3 sequence is 15 residues long. Trimming shortened V by 1 base and J by 4 bases, and 14 bases separated the two germline ends. Germline loops: CDR1 LNHDA, CDR2 SQIVND (reference sequence).